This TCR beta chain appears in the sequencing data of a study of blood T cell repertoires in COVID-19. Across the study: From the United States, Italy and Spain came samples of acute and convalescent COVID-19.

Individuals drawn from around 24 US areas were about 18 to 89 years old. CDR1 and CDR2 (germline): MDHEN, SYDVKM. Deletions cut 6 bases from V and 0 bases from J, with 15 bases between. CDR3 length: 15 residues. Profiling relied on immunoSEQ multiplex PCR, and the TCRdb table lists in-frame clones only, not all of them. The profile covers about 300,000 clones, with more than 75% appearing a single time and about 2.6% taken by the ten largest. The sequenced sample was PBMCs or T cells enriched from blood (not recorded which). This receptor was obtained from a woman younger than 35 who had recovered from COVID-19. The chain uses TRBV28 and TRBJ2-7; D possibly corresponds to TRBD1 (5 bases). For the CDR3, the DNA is TGTGCCAGCAGGGGAATGACAGAGCTCTCCTACGAGCAGTACTTC. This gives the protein CASRGMTELSYEQYF.